The 25 T cell receptor beta chains reported below all come from one sample, sequenced in a study of graft-versus-host responses after intestinal transplantation. Described time point: postoperative day 105 after intestinal transplantation (dayNNNN = postoperative day). Graft material was processed, releasing intraepithelial and lamina propria lymphocytes. Profiling relied on immunoSEQ multiplex PCR, and the TCRdb table lists in-frame clones only, not all of them. Of around 3,500 clones listed, 75% are singletons. Sequencing was performed on ileum tissue, taken 105 days after intestinal transplantation. The origin of the receptors is a human patient who received an intestinal transplant, so some T cells may come from the graft donor.

This sequence joins TRBV6-4 and TRBJ2-3, with 8 bases matching TRBD2. J gave up 1 base and V 3 bases, and 0 bases lay outside the gene matches. From germline, CDR1 is MRHNA and CDR2 SNTAGT. This CDR3 has 14 amino acids. CDR3 DNA: TGTGCCAGCAGTGAAGCGGGAGGCACAGATACGCAGTATTTT. It codes for CASSEAGGTDTQYF.

The chain couples TRBV6-1 to TRBJ2-1; 11 positions agree with TRBD2. From germline, CDR1 is MNHNS and CDR2 SASEGT. Trimming cost V 3 bases and J 7 bases; bases outside gene matches: 8. The CDR3 covers 16 residues. The CDR3 DNA reads as TGTGCCAGCAGTGACGCCGGGACTAGCGGAACTAATGAGCAGTTCTTC. It specifies CASSDAGTSGTNEQFF.

This clone was seen more than once but under ten times. This chain joins TRBV5-4 and TRBJ2-7; D perhaps matches TRBD2 (6 bases). CDR1 and CDR2 (germline): SGHNT, YYREEE (reference sequence). The CDR3 extends over 15 amino acids. The V end was cut by 0 bases, the J end by 1 base, with 11 bases between. CDR3 residues: CASSLAGRGSYEQYF. The DNA for the CDR3 is TGTGCCAGCAGCTTGGCCGGGAGAGGGTCCTACGAGCAGTACTTC.

The chain is built from TRBV9 and TRBJ2-5; D is tentatively TRBD1 or TRBD2 (6 bases each). V was cut by 4 bases and J by 3 bases, with 16 bases left in between. Germline CDR1 reads SGDLS; CDR2 reads YYNGEE. This CDR3 is built from 15 residues. Here the CDR3 DNA reads TGTGCCAGCAGCCAAGATGGGGGGCGGGAAGAGACCCAGTACTTC. Protein product: CASSQDGGREETQYF.

J is TRBJ2-7 and V is TRBV19; D is ambiguous. V lost 3 bases and J 0 bases, leaving 15 bases between the germline ends. CDR3 length: 16 residues. The germline gives CDR1 LNHDA, CDR2 SQIVND (reference sequence). In nucleotides, the CDR3 is TGTGCCAGTAGTATCACTCTCGGAGCGCCCTCCTACGAGCAGTACTTC. It yields the protein CASSITLGAPSYEQYF.

The chain is built from TRBV27 and TRBJ1-5; TRBD1 agrees at 7 bases. Germline V CDR1 and CDR2: MNHEY, SMNVEV (reference sequence). Germline trimming cut 10 bases from V and 6 bases from J; bases unmatched to any gene: 9. This CDR3 is built from 13 residues. The CDR3 region is CATSSTGRQPQHF. The CDR3 nucleotides are TGTGCCACCTCCTCGACAGGGCGTCAGCCCCAGCATTTT.

The chain has TRBV6-5 and TRBJ2-3; 8 bases match TRBD2. Germline CDR1 reads MNHEY; CDR2 reads SVGAGI. Germline trimming cut 5 bases from V and 5 bases from J; bases unmatched to any gene: 9. The CDR3 loop spans 15 amino acids. The CDR3 reads CASSRSGTRRDTQYF. CDR3 DNA sequence: TGTGCCAGCAGTCGATCCGGGACTAGGCGAGATACGCAGTATTTT.

The V call is TRBV5-4, the J call TRBJ2-2, with TRBD1 matching 9 bases. Per the germline V gene, CDR1 is SGHNT and CDR2 is YYREEE (reference sequence). The ends lost 3 bases at V and 6 bases at J; junction bases unmatched: 6. The CDR3 covers 15 residues. CDR3 nucleotide sequence: TGTGCCAGCAGCTCGGACAGGGGAAAATCCGGGGAGCTGTTTTTT. This encodes CASSSDRGKSGELFF.

The V gene is TRBV5-1, the J gene TRBJ2-7, with 10 bases identical to TRBD2. With V trimmed by 0 bases and J by 0 bases, 0 bases remained unmatched. Germline V CDR1 and CDR2: SGHRS, YFSETQ. The CDR3 totals 15 residues. The CDR3 DNA follows: TGCGCCAGCAGCTTGGCTAGCGGGAGCTCCTACGAGCAGTACTTC. It codes for CASSLASGSSYEQYF.

The chain links TRBV19 to TRBJ1-1; a possible D gene is TRBD1 (6 bases). V was trimmed by 7 bases and J by 0 bases, leaving 15 bases between them. The CDR3 length is 15 residues. In germline, CDR1 is LNHDA, CDR2 SQIVND (reference sequence). Written as DNA, the CDR3 is TGTGCCAGTACTGCCACAGGGAACATGAACACTGAAGCTTTCTTT. Amino acids: CASTATGNMNTEAFF.

J is TRBJ2-1 and V is TRBV7-3; no firm D call. The germline V and J ends were trimmed by 5 bases and 6 bases, with 11 bases remaining between them. The CDR3 covers 13 residues. Per the germline V gene, CDR1 is SGHTA and CDR2 is FQGTGA. The CDR3 loop reads CASSPARANEQFF. The DNA of the CDR3 is TGTGCCAGCAGCCCGGCGCGAGCCAATGAGCAGTTCTTC.

This sequence joins TRBV6-1 and TRBJ2-7; 12 nucleotides line up with TRBD2. The germline V gene encodes CDR1 MNHNS and CDR2 SASEGT. This CDR3 comprises 15 residues. Trimming at V came to 3 bases and at J to 2 bases, leaving 2 bases not matched to a gene. The chain's CDR3 is CASSETSGGPYEQYF. The CDR3 DNA follows: TGTGCCAGCAGTGAGACTAGCGGGGGACCCTACGAGCAGTACTTC.

A single count supports this clone. The chain recombines TRBV11-2 with TRBJ2-1; 12 nucleotides align to TRBD2. The trim removed 3 bases at V and 0 bases at J, leaving 0 bases unmatched. This CDR3 contains 16 residues. Germline lookup yields CDR1 SGHAT and CDR2 FQNNGV. CDR3 sequence: CASSLTSGSSYNEQFF. In nucleotides, the CDR3 is TGTGCCAGCAGCTTGACTAGCGGGAGCTCCTACAATGAGCAGTTCTTC.

The chain links TRBV25-1 to TRBJ2-5, with D unresolved. The CDR3 extends over 12 amino acids. Trimming shortened V by 3 bases and J by 0 bases, and 2 bases separated the two germline ends. Germline CDR1 MGHDK, CDR2 SYGVNS. DNA for the CDR3: TGTGCCAGCAGTGACTACCAAGAGACCCAGTACTTC. Translation gives CASSDYQETQYF.

For the CDR3, the DNA is TGTGCCACCAGCAGAGACAGGGGAGGCACAGATACGCAGTATTTT. The encoded protein is CATSRDRGGTDTQYF. The chain employs TRBV15 and TRBJ2-3; maybe TRBD1 (6 bases). The length of the CDR3 is 15 residues. The germline gives CDR1 LNHNV, CDR2 YYDKDF (reference sequence). Trimming removed 0 bases at V and 1 base at J, with 8 bases between.

The chain employs TRBV18 and TRBJ2-5, with a possible D match to TRBD2 (6 bases). With 4 bases removed from V and 4 bases from J, the gap between germline ends came to 16 bases. Germline V gene sequence: CDR1 KGHSH, CDR2 LQKENI. CDR3 size: 15 residues. Here the CDR3 DNA reads TGTGCCAGCTCACGGATTCCGGGAGTTGGAGAGACCCAGTACTTC. This codes for CASSRIPGVGETQYF.

J is TRBJ2-1 and V is TRBV6-4; perhaps TRBD2 as D (7 bases). CDR1 is MRHNA and CDR2 is SNTAGT in the germline V gene. The CDR3 spans 15 residues. The V and J ends lost 6 bases and 2 bases respectively, with 14 bases between them. The CDR3 DNA follows: TGTGCCAGCAGCGTGGGGGCGGGAGCCTACAATGAGCAGTTCTTC. Protein: CASSVGAGAYNEQFF.

V and J are TRBV7-6 and TRBJ2-6; 10 nucleotides agree with TRBD2. CDR1 SGHVS and CDR2 FNYEAQ come from the germline V gene. The V gene end was trimmed by 5 bases and the J gene end by 3 bases; junction bases not matched to a gene: 10. This CDR3 spans 18 amino acids. CDR3 DNA sequence: TGTGCCAGCAGCCCATTTAGCGGGAGGACTCGTGGGGCCAACGTCCTGACTTTC. Its protein is CASSPFSGRTRGANVLTF. The full variable domain, its missing parts supplied by reference TRBV7-6 and TRBJ2-6, is GAGVSQSPRYKVTKRGQDVALRCDPISGHVSLYWYRQALGQGPEFLTYFNYEAQQDKSGLPNDRFSAERPEGSISTLTIQRTEQRDSAMYRCASSPFSGRTRGANVLTFGAGSRLTVL.

The CDR3 DNA reads as TGTGCCTGGTCCCGGGACCTTTCTGGAAACACCATATATTTT. This sequence encodes CAWSRDLSGNTIYF. J is TRBJ1-3 and V is TRBV30; perhaps TRBD1 as D (5 bases). The CDR3 is 14 amino acids. Germline lookup yields CDR1 GTSNPN and CDR2 SVGIG (reference sequence). Trimming shortened V by 5 bases and J by 1 base, and 12 bases separated the two germline ends.

The chain employs TRBV7-3 and TRBJ2-7, with a tentative D call TRBD1 (5 bases). CDR1 SGHTA and CDR2 FQGTGA come from the germline V gene. The CDR3 totals 13 residues. Between the trimmed V and J ends, which lost 1 base and 5 bases, there was a span of 9 bases. CDR3 sequence reads: CASSLSRAHEQYF. The CDR3 DNA follows: TGTGCCAGCAGCTTAAGCAGGGCCCACGAGCAGTACTTC.

The CDR3 DNA is TGTGCCAGTAGTATCGATCTTGGCAGTACTAGCACAGATACGCAGTATTTT. Its protein product is CASSIDLGSTSTDTQYF. V usage is TRBV19 and J usage is TRBJ2-3, with D unresolved. Between the trimmed V and J ends, which lost 3 bases and 0 bases, there was a span of 16 bases. Germline V lookup: CDR1 LNHDA, CDR2 SQIVND (reference sequence). There are 17 residues in the CDR3.

The V call is TRBV4-2, the J call TRBJ1-2; no clear D. This CDR3 is built from 14 residues. CDR1 is LGHNA, CDR2 YNFKEQ, per germline. The V gene lost 3 bases and the J gene lost 7 bases, with 15 bases spanning the gap. Here the CDR3 reads CASSQEDRVGGYTF. DNA for the CDR3: TGTGCCAGCAGCCAGGAGGACCGGGTAGGTGGCTACACCTTC.

The gene calls are TRBV6-1 and TRBJ2-3; TRBD1 might be the D (5 bases). Per germline, CDR1 MNHNS and CDR2 SASEGT. The V and J ends lost 8 bases and 5 bases respectively, with 17 bases between them. This CDR3 region has 14 residues. CDR3: CASRTQAAGDTQYF. The CDR3 DNA reads TGTGCCAGCCGAACACAGGCGGCCGGAGATACGCAGTATTTT.

The chain uses TRBV6-6 and TRBJ2-1, with TRBD2 as a possible D gene (6 bases). V was shortened by 2 bases and J by 4 bases, with 9 bases between the two germline ends. Germline V lookup: CDR1 MNHNY, CDR2 SVGAGI (reference sequence). This CDR3 is built from 14 residues. The CDR3 DNA is TGTGCCAGCAGTTACGGAGGGGATTACAATGAGCAGTTCTTC. Its protein product is CASSYGGDYNEQFF.

V is TRBV7-3 and J is TRBJ2-2; no clear D gene. CDR3 length: 13 amino acids. Germline CDR1 is SGHTA and CDR2 is FQGTGA. The ends were cut back, 5 bases at V and 5 bases at J, with 9 bases in the middle. DNA of the CDR3: TGTGCCAGCAGCCCCCACAGTACCGGGGAGCTGTTTTTT. It specifies CASSPHSTGELFF. The whole variable domain, filled in from reference TRBV7-3 and TRBJ2-2, reads GAGVSQTPSNKVTEKGKYVELRCDPISGHTALYWYRQSLGQGPEFLIYFQGTGAADDSGLPNDRFFAVRPEGSVSTLKIQRTERGDSAVYLCASSPHSTGELFFGEGSRLTVL.